The 11 T cell receptor beta chains in this list originate from one sample, sequenced in a study of CD8+ T cells in alopecia areata. Regarding treatment: oral pan-JAK inhibitor, 5-10 mg twice daily. Reverse transcribed after extraction, RNA yielded cDNA as the sequencing template. TCRdb's copy holds only in-frame clones and misses some; the assay was immunoSEQ multiplex PCR. The data contain about 190,000 clones, 55% to 70% of them singletons. Source: CD4+ T cells sorted from blood, taken at week 4, from a patient treated with tofacitinib. These receptors originate from a human donor with alopecia areata.

This chain joins TRBV28 and TRBJ2-7; weak D call: TRBD1 (6 bases). The length of the CDR3 is 14 residues. The germline V gene encodes CDR1 MDHEN and CDR2 SYDVKM. V was clipped by 9 bases and J by 3 bases, with 18 bases between them. CDR3 bases: TGTGCCAGTGGAAACCCAGGGGACCTCTACGAGCAGTACTTC. Protein: CASGNPGDLYEQYF.

A note on this clone: Other nucleotide sequences in the sample specify the same CDR3. J is TRBJ2-6 and V is TRBV5-1; no firm D call. The germline V gene has CDR1 SGHRS and CDR2 YFSETQ. CDR3 length: 13 amino acids. V lost 2 bases and J lost 4, with 4 bases in between. In nucleotides, the CDR3 is TGCGCCAGCAGCTTTGGAGGGGCCAACGTCCTGACTTTC. Its protein product is CASSFGGANVLTF.

This chain links TRBV7-2 with TRBJ1-5; no reliable D call. The CDR3 is made up of 14 amino acids. V lost 1 base to trimming and J lost 6 bases, with 10 bases between them. Germline loops: CDR1 SGHTA, CDR2 FQGNSA. CDR3 residues: CASSLGGNTQPQHF. CDR3 DNA sequence: TGTGCCAGCAGCTTAGGTGGGAATACTCAGCCCCAGCATTTT.

This clone was picked up a small number of times. The chain is built from TRBV15 and TRBJ2-7, with TRBD1 as a possible D gene (5 bases). CDR3 length: 15 amino acids. Deletions cut 0 bases from V and 1 base from J, with 10 bases between. Germline V CDR1 and CDR2: LNHNV, YYDKDF (reference sequence). CDR3 sequence: CATSRDQAGSYEQYF. CDR3 coding DNA: TGTGCCACCAGCAGAGATCAGGCAGGGTCCTACGAGCAGTACTTC.

The J gene is TRBJ2-2, the V gene TRBV5-1; D tentatively fits TRBD1 or TRBD2 (5 bases each). V lost 2 bases to trimming and J lost 4 bases, with 6 bases between them. Germline lookup yields CDR1 SGHRS and CDR2 YFSETQ. The CDR3 spans 13 residues. The CDR3 DNA is TGCGCCAGCAGCTTCGGGGCCACCGGGGAGCTGTTTTTT. Translation: CASSFGATGELFF.

About this clone: Other DNA sequences within the sample encode an identical CDR3. The genes are TRBV29-1 and TRBJ1-5; no clear D gene. Germline CDR1 reads SQVTM; CDR2 reads ANQGSEA. The CDR3 totals 12 residues. V was cut by 4 bases and J by 4 bases, with 8 bases left in between. The CDR3 region has the DNA TGCAGCGTTGGCGGAGGTAATCAGCCCCAGCATTTT. It encodes CSVGGGNQPQHF.

The V gene is TRBV15, the J gene TRBJ2-3; D remains ambiguous. The CDR3 is made up of 15 amino acids. Germline V gives CDR1 LNHNV, CDR2 YYDKDF (reference sequence). Trimming removed 0 bases at V and 1 base at J, with 8 bases between. CDR3 DNA: TGTGCCACCAGCAGAGAACCCGTCGGCACAGATACGCAGTATTTT. Its protein is CATSREPVGTDTQYF.

The chain recombines TRBV29-1 with TRBJ2-1; 14 bases map to TRBD2. The CDR3 consists of 15 residues. Germline loops: CDR1 SQVTM, CDR2 ANQGSEA. Germline trimming cut 5 bases from V and 8 bases from J; bases unmatched to any gene: 8. The CDR3 DNA follows: TGCAGCGTTTCCAGACTAGCGGGAGGGGTCGATGAGCAGTTCTTC. Translated: CSVSRLAGGVDEQFF.

Only one count was recorded for this clone. The chain employs TRBV4-1 and TRBJ1-4; D uncertain. Looked up from germline, CDR1 is MGHRA and CDR2 is YSYEKL. This CDR3 is built from 16 residues. Trimming stripped 0 bases from V and 5 bases from J, with 13 bases between. The CDR3 sequence is CASSQDLGPGNEKLFF. CDR3 DNA sequence: TGCGCCAGCAGCCAAGATCTAGGACCTGGAAATGAAAAACTGTTTTTT.

J is TRBJ1-2 and V is TRBV28; D not certain. CDR3 length: 13 residues. The germline gives CDR1 MDHEN, CDR2 SYDVKM. V gave up 5 bases and J gave up 2 bases, with 9 bases separating them. The CDR3 DNA reads TGTGCCAGCAGTCTTGCACAGAACTATGGCTACACCTTC. This codes for CASSLAQNYGYTF.

This clone appeared a few times. The chain couples TRBV19 to TRBJ2-7; 8 nucleotides line up with TRBD1. Germline trimming cut 5 bases from V and 4 bases from J; bases unmatched to any gene: 4. The CDR3 loop spans 13 amino acids. Germline CDR1 LNHDA, CDR2 SQIVND (reference sequence). CDR3 DNA sequence: TGTGCCAGTAGTTGGGGACAGGCTTACGAGCAGTACTTC. It translates to CASSWGQAYEQYF.